This entry lists 16 T cell receptor beta chains sequenced from one sample in a study of tissue T cells after allogeneic stem cell transplantation. Produced via immunoSEQ multiplex PCR; TCRdb's table is partial and in-frame only. The sample has about 50,000 clones, roughly 73% seen once. Sequenced input: sorted cells pooled from one or two spleens. These TCRs come from a pool of C57BL/6 mice in good health.

Worth noting for this clone: Mouse gene names apply. The DNA ends 1 residue before the CDR3 does, and the rest of the CDR3 is filled in from the germline J gene. V gene TRBV13-1 combines with J gene TRBJ2-1, with no clear D. The germline CDR1 and CDR2 sequences are NSHNY and SYGAGN. With 2 bases removed from V and 0 bases from J, the gap between germline ends came to 6 bases. CDR3 size: 14 residues. The chain's CDR3 is CASSESNNYAEQFF. CDR3 bases read: TGTGCCAGCAGTGAGTCAAATAACTATGCTGAGCAGTTC.

This clone was seen once. Gene labels here are mouse ones. The CDR3 end is not reached by the read, which stops 1 residue before it; the germline J gene fills it in. The chain recombines TRBV13-3 with TRBJ2-1; 9 bases align to TRBD2. This CDR3 contains 15 residues. Germline values: CDR1 NNHDY, CDR2 SYVADS. J gave up 1 base and V 4 bases, and 3 bases lay outside the gene matches. The CDR3 sequence: CASSRDWENYAEQFF. The CDR3 DNA, read in part, is TGTGCCAGCAGTAGGGACTGGGAGAACTATGCTGAGCAGTTC.

A remark on this clone: Germline and genes: mouse. Read coverage stops 1 residue before the CDR3 terminus; the germline J gene supplies the remainder. The chain is built from TRBV3 and TRBJ2-3; D unresolved. The V and J ends lost 5 bases and 0 bases respectively, with 15 bases between them. This CDR3 comprises 16 residues. Germline CDR1 reads SNHLY; CDR2 reads FYNGKV (reference sequence). The CDR3 bases that were read are TGTGCCAGCAGCCCCCGCTTGGGTGCTAGTGCAGAAACGCTGTAT. It is translated as CASSPRLGASAETLY. In full, the CDR3 is CASSPRLGASAETLYF.

In regard to this clone: The genes are named according to mouse. The sequence runs out 1 residue before the end of the CDR3; the remainder is reconstructed from the germline J gene. The chain joins TRBV5 to TRBJ2-4, with D perhaps TRBD1 (6 bases). Trimming cost V 4 bases and J 0 bases, with 8 bases left between them. The CDR3 runs to 14 residues. The germline V gene encodes CDR1 LGHNA and CDR2 YNLKQL (reference sequence). The sequenced CDR3 bases are TGTGCCAGCAGCCTGGACAGTAGTCAAAACACCTTGTAC. Its translation: CASSLDSSQNTLY. The full CDR3 protein is CASSLDSSQNTLYF.

Note on this clone: The gene names given are mouse names. The read ends 1 residue before the CDR3 terminus; that terminus is restored from the germline J gene. The chain uses TRBV23 and TRBJ1-1. CDR3 length: 13 residues. The germline gives CDR1 KGHTA, CDR2 FQNQQP. CDR3 amino acids: CSSSQLTNTEVFF. CDR3 DNA, as far as it was read: TGCTCCAGCAGTCAATTGACAAACACAGAAGTCTTC.

About this clone itself: Genes and germline come from the mouse. The observed sequence ends 1 residue before the CDR3 terminus, with the missing tail filled in from the germline J gene. The gene calls are TRBV26 and TRBJ1-1; unclear D gene. The germline V gene encodes CDR1 KGHPV and CDR2 FQNQEV (reference sequence). CDR3 length: 12 residues. Between the trimmed V and J ends, which lost 2 bases and 0 bases, there was a span of 1 base. The CDR3 DNA, read in part, is TGTGCCAGCAGTCTGCAGAACACAGAAGTCTTC. It translates to CASSLQNTEVF. From start to end, the CDR3 is CASSLQNTEVFF.

A word on this clone: These gene names are mouse names. The read halts 1 residue ahead of the CDR3 end, with the missing end drawn from the germline J gene. The V and J genes are TRBV19 and TRBJ2-7; 9 nucleotides match TRBD2. Germline V gene data show CDR1 as FNHDT and CDR2 as SITEND (reference sequence). This CDR3 has 13 residues. Trimming at V came to 2 bases and at J to 5 bases, leaving 2 bases not matched to a gene. The part of the CDR3 DNA that was read is TGTGCCAGCAGTATGACTGGGGGACATGAACAGTAC. Encoded protein: CASSMTGGHEQY. In full, the CDR3 is CASSMTGGHEQYF.

As to this clone: Gene labels here are mouse ones. The read halts 1 residue ahead of the CDR3 end, with the missing end drawn from the germline J gene. The chain joins TRBV1 to TRBJ2-2; 8 nucleotides match TRBD1. V lost 6 bases to trimming and J lost 1 base; unmatched junction nucleotides: 1. This CDR3 is built from 14 residues. Germline CDR1 reads NSQYPW; CDR2 reads LRSPGD (reference sequence). CDR3 region: CTCRGTGNTGQLYF. CDR3 DNA, as far as it was read: TGCACCTGCAGAGGGACAGGAAACACCGGGCAGCTCTAC. The variable domain in full, completed from reference TRBV1 and TRBJ2-2, reads VTLLEQNPRWRLVPRGQAVNLRCILKNSQYPWMSWYQQDLQKQLQWLFTLRSPGDKEVKSLPGADYLATRVTDTELRLQVANMSQGRTLYCTCRGTGNTGQLYFGEGSKLTVL.

This clone turned up a few times. Genes and germline come from the mouse. The read finishes 1 residue shy of the CDR3 end, and the germline J gene is used to complete it. The chain has TRBV3 and TRBJ1-4; D uncertain. Germline CDR1 is SNHLY and CDR2 is FYNGKV (reference sequence). The CDR3 length is 13 residues. Between the trimmed V and J ends, which lost 1 base and 4 bases, there was a span of 4 bases. The CDR3 bases that were read are TGTGCCAGCAGCTTAGATGACAACGAAAGATTATTT. The encoded protein is CASSLDDNERLF. The entire CDR3 sequence reads CASSLDDNERLFF.

Notes on this clone: The germline and genes are mouse ones. The read gets to within 1 residue of the CDR3 end, and the germline J gene fills in the rest. Other DNA sequences in the sample encode the same CDR3. The chain has TRBV20 and TRBJ1-1; 7 positions match TRBD1. Germline V gene data show CDR1 as GFQATS and CDR2 as STVNSAI. V shed 6 bases and J 1 base; nucleotides not matched to a gene: 2. The CDR3 has 12 amino acids. The CDR3 region is CGARDRNTEVFF. CDR3 DNA, as far as it was read: TGTGGTGCCCGGGACAGGAACACAGAAGTCTTC.

As for this clone: Here the gene names and germline are mouse. The CDR3 end is not reached by the read, which stops 1 residue before it; the germline J gene fills it in. V is TRBV3 and J is TRBJ1-1, with a possible D match to TRBD1 (5 bases). Germline assignment: CDR1 SNHLY and CDR2 FYNGKV (reference sequence). V lost 4 bases, J lost 1 base, and 7 bases lay in between. This CDR3 has 13 residues. The CDR3 region is CASSSTENTEVFF. The CDR3 bases that were read are TGTGCCAGCAGCTCGACAGAAAACACAGAAGTCTTC. Variable domain in full (rest from reference TRBV3 and TRBJ1-1): GPKVLQIPSHQIIDMGQMVTLNCDPVSNHLYFYWYKQILGQQMEFLVNFYNGKVMEKSKLFKDQFSVERPDGSYFTLKIQPTALEDSAVYFCASSSTENTEVFFGKGTRLTVV.

With regard to this clone: Mouse names are used for the genes. The read terminates 1 residue ahead of where the CDR3 ends, so the germline J gene completes it. The J gene is TRBJ2-4, the V gene TRBV24; weak D call: TRBD1 (6 bases). Germline CDR1 is KGHTA and CDR2 is FRNEEI. The CDR3 has 13 amino acids. The V end lost 2 bases, the J end lost 5 bases, and 8 bases lay between the germline ends. CDR3 sequence reads: CASSLSRGNTLYF. The DNA read from the CDR3 is TGTGCCAGCAGTCTGAGCAGGGGAAACACCTTGTAC.

On this clone: Gene names refer to mouse genes. The read ends 1 residue early relative to the CDR3; the germline J gene fills the gap. The chain couples TRBV20 to TRBJ1-6; maybe TRBD1 (6 bases). TRBJ1-6 is an open reading frame, and its role is uncertain. The CDR3 has 15 residues. V dropped 3 bases and J dropped 2 bases, with 11 bases sitting between them. Germline V gives CDR1 GFQATS, CDR2 STVNSAI. CDR3: CGARAGHPYNSPLYF. CDR3 DNA, as far as it was read: TGTGGTGCTAGAGCGGGACACCCCTATAATTCGCCCCTCTAC.

Regarding this clone: The listed genes are named as in mouse. The part of the CDR3 DNA that was read is TGTGCTAGCAGTTTCCGGGACACTTATGCTGAGCAGTTC. Residues: CASSFRDTYAEQF. The whole CDR3 reads CASSFRDTYAEQFF. The rearrangement uses TRBV17 and TRBJ2-1, with D possibly TRBD1 on 6 matching bases. The DNA ends 1 residue before the CDR3 does, and the rest of the CDR3 is filled in from the germline J gene. The CDR3 is made up of 14 amino acids. V lost 5 bases, J lost 4 bases, and 12 bases lay in between. The germline gives CDR1 MNHDT, CDR2 YYDKIL.

There are a few counts of this clone. Gene names are the mouse ones. The CDR3 is cut off 1 residue early in the read; its end comes from the germline J gene. This sequence joins TRBV2 and TRBJ2-1; the D gene is possibly TRBD1 (5 bases). In germline, CDR1 is LGHNA, CDR2 YSYQKL. The V end was cut by 1 base, the J end by 1 base, with 5 bases between. The CDR3 length is 14 residues. The DNA read from the CDR3 is TGTGCCAGCAGCCAAGCAGGGAACTATGCTGAGCAGTTC. Translating it yields CASSQAGNYAEQF. The full CDR3 protein reads CASSQAGNYAEQFF.

A word on this clone: The genes and germline here are from mouse. The read comes to an end 1 residue before the CDR3 does, leaving the germline J gene to fill in the end. The V gene is TRBV3, the J gene TRBJ1-3, with 7 bases fitting TRBD1. V lost 5 bases to trimming and J lost 9 bases; unmatched junction nucleotides: 7. Germline-derived CDR1 and CDR2 are SNHLY and FYNGKV (reference sequence). The CDR3 consists of 13 residues. Incomplete CDR3 DNA: TGTGCCAGCAGCGCCGGGACAGAGACTACGCTCTAT. Translation: CASSAGTETTLY. The full CDR3 sequence reads CASSAGTETTLYF.